The TCR beta chain described here comes from a study of shared T cell receptors in the human thymus (dated by TCRdb to 2020 to 2022). A note on the overall study: The study investigated the way shared, self-reactive T-cell receptor alpha chains are produced in the human thymus.

The method was the immunoSEQ multiplex PCR assay. TCRdb re-hosts the immuneACCESS table, in-frame sequences only. Its copies lack some clones; in the studies checked, an unresolved V gene accounts for under half of them, and the cause for the rest is not known. This sample lists over 450,000 clones; 75% to 80% were detected once. About 0.014% of the sample is held by the ten biggest clonotypes. This clone was detected only a few times. It lacks a known antigen. The input lacks base qualities; no much larger clone sits a single base away. For this chain, trimming is 7 bases at the V end and 2 bases at the J end, and the number of junction bases without a gene match is 6. Including cysteine and phenylalanine, the CDR3 has 15 amino acids. CDR3 DNA is the only sequence kept; it has 45 bases, read in frame from the first base. The germline V gene (reference sequence) gives CDR1 as MNHEY and CDR2 as SMNVEV.

The sample was also reused in another study, on human thymus T cells. The second study's authors report: The donors were immunologically healthy infants in Finland who had open corrective cardiac surgery for congenital heart defects. Thymus tissue was collected as surgical resects that were removed during corrective cardiac surgery. V and J gene segment usage appeared biased in both thymic and peripheral blood repertoires. The related research reported highly overlapping thymic TCR repertoires among unrelated individuals. The study described the TCR alpha and beta repertoires in about 8 infant thymus samples and a few matching peripheral blood samples. The infant donors were roughly 6 to 244 days old, and the cohort included six males and two females. Thymocytes were released mechanically from tissue and stored at -70 °C as pellets of 10-30 million cells. Genomic DNA was extracted from frozen cell pellets with a QIAsymphony instrument. Using the immunoSEQ multiplex PCR assay, the TCRB and TCRAD loci were amplified from a standardized quantity of quality-controlled genomic DNA. The amplicons spanned the V(D)J region and were long enough to cover the CDR3 and allow V and J genes to be identified. Through the commercial immunoSEQ service, the amplicons were sequenced on an Illumina platform. Corrections for primer bias and sequencing errors followed previously described methods, while TCRAD and TCRB definitions were based on the IMGT database. immunoSEQ Analyzer 3.0 and VDJTools were used for repertoire analysis, which covered basic statistics, V/J segment usage, diversity estimates, rarefaction and pairwise overlap. To estimate diversity, the Chao1, ChaoE, Efron-Thisted, Shannon and inverse Simpson indices were applied, and diversity was also estimated on datasets down-sampled to the smallest sample. Repertoire overlap was assessed by strict matching of CDR3 nucleotide sequence, V gene and J gene, and clustering was done by Jaccard-based multidimensional scaling. On average, around 780,000 unique TCRB clonotypes were obtained from thymus samples, compared with approximately 84,000 from blood samples.

What was sequenced was thymocytes. This chain is built from TRBV27 and TRBJ2-1; the central 9 bases match TRBD2. The clonotype comes from a boy in the first two years of life with a congenital heart defect. Donor details come from another sample of the same person, matched by shared clones. For the CDR3, the sequence is CASTRVAGAYNEQFF. At the DNA level, the sequence is TGTGCCAGCACTCGTGTAGCGGGAGCCTACAATGAGCAGTTCTTC.